Here is one TCR beta chain with its context. Antigen specificity is unknown. Treatment: roughly 18 received Ad26.COV2.S at low or high dose, single or two shots; roughly five received placebo; per-sample allocation not given. Specimen acquisition occurred on day 63 following the initial vaccine or placebo injection. Immunization relied on an Ad26 vector, which expressed Wuhan-strain SARS-CoV-2 spike. The germline V gene encodes CDR1 WSHSY and CDR2 SAAADI. V was pared by 3 bases and J by 3 bases, with 12 bases between. The CDR3 contains 16 residues. The entry originates in a study of Ad26.COV2.S vaccination and SARS-CoV-2 variants. The method was immunoSEQ multiplex PCR; TCRdb's version includes in-frame clones alone and lacks a portion of them. The sample lists about 390,000 clones, 88% occurring once. Study outcomes and limitations: Substantial response breadth was reportedly seen for spike-specific CD8+ and CD4+ T cells after vaccination.

The chain joins TRBV10-2 to TRBJ1-6; D perhaps matches TRBD1 (6 bases). The material was peripheral blood, obtained in a trial of Ad26.COV2.S vaccine versus placebo. The source of this sequence is a person between 18 and 65 years old who received the Ad26.COV2.S COVID-19 vaccine or a placebo. This chain's CDR3 is CASSEWGAGYNSPLHF. CDR3 coding DNA: TGCGCCAGCAGTGAATGGGGGGCCGGCTATAATTCACCCCTCCACTTT.